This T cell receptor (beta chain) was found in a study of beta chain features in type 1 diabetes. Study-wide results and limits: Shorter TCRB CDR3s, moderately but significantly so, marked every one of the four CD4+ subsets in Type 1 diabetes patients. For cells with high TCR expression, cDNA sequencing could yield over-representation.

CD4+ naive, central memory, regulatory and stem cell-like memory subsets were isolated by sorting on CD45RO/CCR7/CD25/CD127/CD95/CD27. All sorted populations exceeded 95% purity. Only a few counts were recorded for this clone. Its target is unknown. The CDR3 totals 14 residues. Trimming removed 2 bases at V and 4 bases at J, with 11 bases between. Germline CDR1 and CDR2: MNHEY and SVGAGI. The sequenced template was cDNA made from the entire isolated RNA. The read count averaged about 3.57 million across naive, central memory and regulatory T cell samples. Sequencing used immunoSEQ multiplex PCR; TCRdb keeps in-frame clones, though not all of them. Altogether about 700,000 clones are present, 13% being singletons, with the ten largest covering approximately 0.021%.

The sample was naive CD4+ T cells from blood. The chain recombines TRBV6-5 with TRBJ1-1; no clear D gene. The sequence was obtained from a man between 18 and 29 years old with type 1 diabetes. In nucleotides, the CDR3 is TGTGCCAGCAGTTACATCCCGGGTGTCACTGAAGCTTTCTTT. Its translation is CASSYIPGVTEAFF.